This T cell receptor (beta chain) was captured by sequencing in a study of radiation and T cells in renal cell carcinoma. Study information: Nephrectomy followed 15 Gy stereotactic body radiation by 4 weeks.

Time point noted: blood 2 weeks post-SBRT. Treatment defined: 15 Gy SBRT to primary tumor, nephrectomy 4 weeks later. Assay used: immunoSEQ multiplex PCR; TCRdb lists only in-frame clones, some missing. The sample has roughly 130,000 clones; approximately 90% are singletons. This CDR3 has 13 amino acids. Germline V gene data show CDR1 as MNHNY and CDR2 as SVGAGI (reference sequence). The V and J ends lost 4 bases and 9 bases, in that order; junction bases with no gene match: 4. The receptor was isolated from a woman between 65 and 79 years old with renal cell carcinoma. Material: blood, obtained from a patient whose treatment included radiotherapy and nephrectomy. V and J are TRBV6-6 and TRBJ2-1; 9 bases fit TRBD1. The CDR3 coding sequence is TGTGCCAGCAGTTTGGGGACAGGGTTTGAGCAGTTCTTC. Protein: CASSLGTGFEQFF.